The next 14 T cell receptor beta chains were all read from a single sample in a study of T cells in Graves' hyperthyroidism and ophthalmopathy. TCR beta CDR3 regions were amplified from RNA transcripts. The HTBI primer set served for first-round RT-PCR of the TCR CDR3. Each CDR3 protein gets one entry after TCRdb re-called the multiplex PCR reads with MiXCR. The repertoire includes around 350,000 distinct CDR3 sequences, about 25% of them detected once, and less than 85% sits in the top ten. Input material: blood. These receptors were obtained from a man in his forties or fifties with Graves' hyperthyroidism.

This clonotype has at least ten counts. The V and J genes are TRBV3-1 and TRBJ1-2, with D perhaps matching TRBD1 (5 bases). CDR1 is LGHDT and CDR2 is YNNKEL in the germline V gene (reference sequence). This CDR3 spans 13 amino acids. The V and J ends lost 3 bases and 8 bases respectively, with 13 bases between them. The CDR3 DNA reads as TGTGCCAGCAGCCAGGCCGCAGGGTCGGGCTACACCTTC. It codes for CASSQAAGSGYTF.

This clonotype turned up a few times. The chain links TRBV25-1 to TRBJ2-1; 8 bases match TRBD2. Per germline, CDR1 MGHDK and CDR2 SYGVNS. The CDR3 length is 16 residues. Germline trimming cut 1 base from V and 8 bases from J; bases unmatched to any gene: 10. In nucleotides, the CDR3 is TGTGCCAGCAGTGAATTAGGGTTAGCGGGAAGGGATGAGCAGTTCTTC. This sequence encodes CASSELGLAGRDEQFF.

A remark on this clonotype: This could be a read error, since a much larger clone is one nucleotide away. In nucleotides, the CDR3 is TGTGCCGGCAGGCCCGGCGGGAGGGGGCACGAGCAGTACTTC. It specifies CAGRPGGRGHEQYF. This chain joins TRBV11-1 and TRBJ2-7; 9 nucleotides match TRBD2. CDR1 and CDR2 from the germline V gene are SGHAT and FQDESV (reference sequence). The CDR3 loop spans 14 amino acids. The whole variable domain, filled in from reference TRBV11-1 and TRBJ2-7, reads EAEVAQSPRYKITEKSQAVAFWCDPISGHATLYWYRQILGQGPELLVQFQDESVVDDSQLPKDRFSAERLKGVDSTLKIQPAELGDSAMYLCAGRPGGRGHEQYFGPGTRLTVT.

The CDR3 region is CSARDLGGEREKLFF. The CDR3 nucleotides read TGCAGTGCTAGAGATTTAGGGGGCGAGAGAGAAAAACTGTTTTTT. The gene calls are TRBV20-1 and TRBJ1-4; 7 bases fit TRBD1. CDR1 and CDR2 (germline): DFQATT, SNEGSKA (reference sequence). The CDR3 consists of 15 residues. Unmatched junction bases numbered 9, after V lost 0 bases and J lost 8 bases.

The rearrangement uses TRBV7-9 and TRBJ1-4; 7 bases line up with TRBD1. The CDR3 extends over 16 amino acids. The germline V gene encodes CDR1 SEHNR and CDR2 FQNEAQ (reference sequence). Unmatched junction bases numbered 5, after V lost 4 bases and J lost 0 bases. The CDR3 DNA reads TGTGCCAGCAGCTCAATACAGGGGTCAACTAATGAAAAACTGTTTTTT. Translated, it gives CASSSIQGSTNEKLFF.

CDR3 region: CASSLELGQETQYF. The CDR3 DNA sequence: TGCGCCAGCAGCTTGGAACTGGGGCAAGAGACCCAGTACTTC. The chain employs TRBV5-1 and TRBJ2-5; D gene unclear. Trimming cost V 0 bases and J 2 bases, with 8 bases left between them. The CDR3 is 14 residues long. The V gene's germline CDR1 is SGHRS and CDR2 YFSETQ.

This clonotype has a count of ten or more. The V gene is TRBV6-1, the J gene TRBJ2-1; the match to TRBD2 covers 10 bases. The germline CDR1 and CDR2 sequences are MNHNS and SASEGT. The CDR3 loop spans 16 amino acids. Unmatched junction bases numbered 12, after V lost 6 bases and J lost 7 bases. The CDR3 nucleotides are TGTGCCAGCAGCCCACGACCTAGCGGGAGTCGAAATGAGCAGTTCTTC. Protein: CASSPRPSGSRNEQFF.

V is TRBV7-3 and J is TRBJ1-2; no definite D call. V lost 5 bases, J lost 6 bases, and 16 bases lay in between. Germline V gene lookup returns CDR1 SGHTA and CDR2 FQGTGA. This CDR3 is 14 amino acids long. In DNA form, the CDR3 reads TGTGCCAGCAGCCCATACCGCAAGTCGGATGGCTACACCTTC. Translation gives CASSPYRKSDGYTF.

The J gene is TRBJ1-2, the V gene TRBV5-1; the D gene is possibly TRBD1 (6 bases). Trimming left V 2 bases short and J 6 bases short, with 11 bases between. The CDR3 runs to 13 residues. The germline CDR1 and CDR2 sequences are SGHRS and YFSETQ. As DNA, the CDR3 is TGCGCCAGCAGCTTTACTAGGGGGGATGGCTACACCTTC. Translated, it gives CASSFTRGDGYTF.

The rearrangement uses TRBV12-3 or TRBV12-4 and TRBJ2-1; D gene unclear. The CDR3 loop spans 14 amino acids. Trimming stripped 6 bases from V and 2 bases from J, with 11 bases between. The CDR3, as DNA: TGTGCCAGCAGCCAGGAGCGAACCTACAATGAGCAGTTCTTC. This sequence encodes CASSQERTYNEQFF.

For this clonotype: A much more abundant neighbour one base away suggests this may be a read error. The chain is built from TRBV3-1 and TRBJ1-1; 7 bases are shared with TRBD1. CDR1 and CDR2 from the germline V gene are LGHDT and YNNKEL (reference sequence). CDR3 length equals 15 residues. In DNA, the CDR3 is TGTGCCAGCAGCCAGAAGGACAGGCATAACACTGAAACTTTCTTT. Protein sequence: CASSQKDRHNTETFF.

The chain combines TRBV20-1 with TRBJ2-3; TRBD2 agrees at 9 bases. Germline values: CDR1 DFQATT, CDR2 SNEGSKA (reference sequence). With V trimmed by 6 bases and J by 0 bases, 4 bases remained unmatched. The length of the CDR3 is 14 residues. The CDR3 DNA follows: TGCAGTGCAACTACTAGCGGGAGCACAGATACGCAGTATTTT. Amino acid sequence: CSATTSGSTDTQYF.

The chain joins TRBV5-1 to TRBJ2-2, with no clear D. Trimming cost V 4 bases and J 5 bases, with 15 bases left between them. Germline V gene data show CDR1 as SGHRS and CDR2 as YFSETQ. This CDR3 comprises 15 residues. CDR3 in DNA: TGCGCCAGCAGCCCACTCGATCCTCGGACCGGGGAGCTGTTTTTT. Protein: CASSPLDPRTGELFF.

This clonotype was counted only a few times. This chain connects TRBV10-2 to TRBJ2-7; 9 positions agree with TRBD2. The CDR3 covers 15 residues. The V gene's germline CDR1 is WSHSY and CDR2 SAAADI. The V segment lost 0 bases and the J segment 5 bases; nucleotides outside the gene matches: 5. CDR3 residues: CASSESAGGPHEQYF. CDR3 sequence (DNA): TGCGCCAGCAGTGAGTCGGCGGGAGGGCCCCACGAGCAGTACTTC.